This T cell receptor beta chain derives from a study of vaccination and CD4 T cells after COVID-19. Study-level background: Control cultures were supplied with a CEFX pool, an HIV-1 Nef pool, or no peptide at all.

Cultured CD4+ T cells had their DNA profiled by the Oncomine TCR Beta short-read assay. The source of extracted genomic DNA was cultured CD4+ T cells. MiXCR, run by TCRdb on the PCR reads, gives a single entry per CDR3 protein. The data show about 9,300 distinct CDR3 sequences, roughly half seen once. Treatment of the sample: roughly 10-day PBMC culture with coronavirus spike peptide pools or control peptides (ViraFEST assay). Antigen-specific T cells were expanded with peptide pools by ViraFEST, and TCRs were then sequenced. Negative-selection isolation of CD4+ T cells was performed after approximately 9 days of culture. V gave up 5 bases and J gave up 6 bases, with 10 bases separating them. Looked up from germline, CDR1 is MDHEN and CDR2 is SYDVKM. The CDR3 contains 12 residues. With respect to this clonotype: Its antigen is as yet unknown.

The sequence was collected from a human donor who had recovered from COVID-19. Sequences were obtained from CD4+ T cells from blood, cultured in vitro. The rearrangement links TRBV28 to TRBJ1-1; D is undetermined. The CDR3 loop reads CASSISLSEAFF. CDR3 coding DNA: TGTGCCAGCAGTATCTCCTTGTCTGAAGCTTTCTTT.